Described below is a single T cell receptor (beta chain) sequence and its context. The source of the sample is a study of radiation and T cells in renal cell carcinoma. Study information: Nephrectomy followed 15 Gy stereotactic body radiation by 4 weeks.

The repertoire was sequenced with immunoSEQ multiplex PCR; TCRdb's copy has only in-frame clones and lacks some. This sample has fewer than 55,000 clones, with 80% found just once. Time point indicated: blood 2 weeks post-SBRT. The sample's treatment: 15 Gy SBRT to primary tumor, nephrectomy 4 weeks later. Sequencing was performed on blood, taken from a patient whose treatment included radiotherapy and nephrectomy. The TCR comes from a woman in her 70s with renal cell carcinoma.

DNA for the CDR3: TGTGCCATCAGTGAGTCGACGGGAGGGAAGAATGAGCAGTTCTTC. Its translation is CAISESTGGKNEQFF. V gene TRBV10-3 combines with J gene TRBJ2-1, with TRBD2 matching over 8 bases. This CDR3 contains 15 residues. Per the germline V gene, CDR1 is ENHRY and CDR2 is SYGVKD. V shed 0 bases, J shed 7 bases, and the junction held 5 bases outside the gene matches.